This T cell receptor (beta chain) was sequenced in a study of cytomegalovirus exposure and HLA in healthy donors. Primers: 60 Vbeta forward and 13 Jbeta reverse. Sequenced by immunoSEQ multiplex PCR; TCRdb stores in-frame clones only, minus some. The table lists about 200,000 clones, 65% to 85% of them singletons. The receptor comes from a woman in her twenties or thirties in good health and CMV-seronegative. Material: PBMCs.

CDR3 residues: CASSRLVSGRYNEQFF. The CDR3 DNA is TGTGCCAGCAGCCGCCTGGTTAGCGGGAGGTACAATGAGCAGTTCTTC. V gene TRBV11-2 combines with J gene TRBJ2-1, with 10 bases aligning to TRBD2. CDR3 size: 16 residues. Germline lookup yields CDR1 SGHAT and CDR2 FQNNGV. The V gene end was trimmed by 5 bases and the J gene end by 4 bases; junction bases not matched to a gene: 8.